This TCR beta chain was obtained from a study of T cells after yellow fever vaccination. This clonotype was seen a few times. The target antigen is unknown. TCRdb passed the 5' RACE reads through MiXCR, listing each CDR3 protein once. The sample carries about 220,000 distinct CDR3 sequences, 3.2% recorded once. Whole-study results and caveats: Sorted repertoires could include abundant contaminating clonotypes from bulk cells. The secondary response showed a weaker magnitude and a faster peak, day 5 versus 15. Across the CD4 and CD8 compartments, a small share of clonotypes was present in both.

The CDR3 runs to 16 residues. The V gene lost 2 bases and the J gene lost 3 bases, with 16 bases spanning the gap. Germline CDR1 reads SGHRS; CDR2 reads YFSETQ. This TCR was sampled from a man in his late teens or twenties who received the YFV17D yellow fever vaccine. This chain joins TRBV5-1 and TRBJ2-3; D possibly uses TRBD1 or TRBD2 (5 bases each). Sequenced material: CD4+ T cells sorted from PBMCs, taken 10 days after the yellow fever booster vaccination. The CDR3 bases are TGCGCCAGCAGCTTAACCGGGACCGGTGGTACAGATACGCAGTATTTT. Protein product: CASSLTGTGGTDTQYF.